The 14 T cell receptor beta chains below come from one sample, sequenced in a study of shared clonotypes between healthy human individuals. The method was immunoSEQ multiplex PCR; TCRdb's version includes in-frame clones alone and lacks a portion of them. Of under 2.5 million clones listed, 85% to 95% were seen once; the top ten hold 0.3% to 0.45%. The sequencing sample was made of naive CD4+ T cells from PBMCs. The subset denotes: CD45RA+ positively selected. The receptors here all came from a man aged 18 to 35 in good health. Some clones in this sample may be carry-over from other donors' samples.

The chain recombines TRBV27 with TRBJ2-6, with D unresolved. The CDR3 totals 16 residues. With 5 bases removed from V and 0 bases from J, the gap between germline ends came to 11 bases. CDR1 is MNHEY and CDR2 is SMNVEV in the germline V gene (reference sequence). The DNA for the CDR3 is TGTGCCAGCAGTCCAGTCTCGAGCTCTGGGGCCAACGTCCTGACTTTC. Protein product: CASSPVSSSGANVLTF.

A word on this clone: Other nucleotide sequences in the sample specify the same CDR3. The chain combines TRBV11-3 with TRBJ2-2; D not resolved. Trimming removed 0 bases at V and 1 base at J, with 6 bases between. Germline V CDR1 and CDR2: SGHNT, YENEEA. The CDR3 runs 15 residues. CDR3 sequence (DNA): TGTGCCAGCAGCTTAGATCGCGGGAACACCGGGGAGCTGTTTTTT. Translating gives CASSLDRGNTGELFF. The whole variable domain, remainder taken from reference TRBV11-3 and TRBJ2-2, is EAGVVQSPRYKIIEKKQPVAFWCNPISGHNTLYWYLQNLGQGPELLIRYENEEAVDDSQLPKDRFSAERLKGVDSTLKIQPAELGDSAVYLCASSLDRGNTGELFFGEGSRLTVL.

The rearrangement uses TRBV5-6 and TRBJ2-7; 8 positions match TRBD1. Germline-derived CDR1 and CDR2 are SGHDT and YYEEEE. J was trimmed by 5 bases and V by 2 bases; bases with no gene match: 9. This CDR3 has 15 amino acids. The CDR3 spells CASSFRDRRRDEQYF. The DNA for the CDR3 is TGTGCCAGCAGCTTCCGGGACAGGCGTCGGGACGAGCAGTACTTC. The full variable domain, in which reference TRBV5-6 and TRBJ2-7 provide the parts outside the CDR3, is DAGVTQSPTHLIKTRGQQVTLRCSPKSGHDTVSWYQQALGQGPQFIFQYYEEEERQRGNFPDRFSGHQFPNYSSELNVNALLLGDSALYLCASSFRDRRRDEQYFGPGTRLTVT.

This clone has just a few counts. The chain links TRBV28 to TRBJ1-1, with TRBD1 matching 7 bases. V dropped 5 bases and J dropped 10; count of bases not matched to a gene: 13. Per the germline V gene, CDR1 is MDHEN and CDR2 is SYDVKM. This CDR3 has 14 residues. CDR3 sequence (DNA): TGTGCCAGCAGTCCCCCCGGGACAGTAGCAAGAGCTTTCTTT. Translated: CASSPPGTVARAFF.

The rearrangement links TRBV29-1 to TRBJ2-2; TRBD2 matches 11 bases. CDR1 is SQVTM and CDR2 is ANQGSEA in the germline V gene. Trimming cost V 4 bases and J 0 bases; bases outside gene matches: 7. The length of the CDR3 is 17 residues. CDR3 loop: CSVVGLAGGPNTGELFF. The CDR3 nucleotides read TGCAGCGTTGTCGGATTAGCGGGAGGGCCGAACACCGGGGAGCTGTTTTTT.

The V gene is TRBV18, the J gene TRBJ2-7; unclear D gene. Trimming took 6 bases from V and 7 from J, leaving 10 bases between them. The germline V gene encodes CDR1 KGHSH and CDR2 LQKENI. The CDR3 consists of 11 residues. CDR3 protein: CASSQVGEQYF. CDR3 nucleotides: TGTGCCAGCTCCCAGGTGGGGGAGCAGTACTTC.

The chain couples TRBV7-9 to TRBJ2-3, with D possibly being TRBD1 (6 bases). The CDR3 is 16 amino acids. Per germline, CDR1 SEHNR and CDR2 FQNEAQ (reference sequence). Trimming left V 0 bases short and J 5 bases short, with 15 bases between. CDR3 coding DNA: TGTGCCAGCAGCTTAGCCCTCCGTGACAGGATAGATACGCAGTATTTT. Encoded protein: CASSLALRDRIDTQYF.

CDR3 sequence (DNA): TGTGCCAGCACTATCGTGGGGGGACCTAATGAAAAACTGTTTTTT. Translation gives CASTIVGGPNEKLFF. The chain links TRBV2 to TRBJ1-4; D perhaps matches TRBD1 (5 bases). The CDR3 is 15 residues long. The germline V gene has CDR1 SNHLY and CDR2 FYNNEI. V was pared by 7 bases and J by 3 bases, with 15 bases between.

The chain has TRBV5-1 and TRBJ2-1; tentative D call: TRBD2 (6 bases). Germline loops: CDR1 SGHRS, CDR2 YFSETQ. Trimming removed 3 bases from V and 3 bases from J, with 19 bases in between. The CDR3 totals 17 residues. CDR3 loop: CASSSLVAGKDYNEQFF. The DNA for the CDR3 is TGCGCCAGCAGCTCCCTGGTGGCGGGGAAAGACTACAATGAGCAGTTCTTC.

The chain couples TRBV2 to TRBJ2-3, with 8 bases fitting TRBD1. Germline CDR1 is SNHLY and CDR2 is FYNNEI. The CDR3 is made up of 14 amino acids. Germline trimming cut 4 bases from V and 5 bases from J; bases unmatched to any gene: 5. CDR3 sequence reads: CASSGGTGQDTQYF. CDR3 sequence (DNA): TGTGCCAGCAGTGGAGGGACAGGACAAGATACGCAGTATTTT.

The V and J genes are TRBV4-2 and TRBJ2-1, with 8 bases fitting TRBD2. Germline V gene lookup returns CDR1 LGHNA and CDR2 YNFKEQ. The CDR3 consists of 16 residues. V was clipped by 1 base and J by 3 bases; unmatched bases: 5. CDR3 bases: TGTGCCAGCAGCCAAGTCCTCCTAGCGGGCTACAATGAGCAGTTCTTC. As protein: CASSQVLLAGYNEQFF.

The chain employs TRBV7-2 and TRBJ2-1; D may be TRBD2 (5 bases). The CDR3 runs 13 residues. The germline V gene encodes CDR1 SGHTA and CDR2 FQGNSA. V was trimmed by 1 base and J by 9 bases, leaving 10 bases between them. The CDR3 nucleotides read TGTGCCAGCAGCTTAGGAGCCAGCGGTGAGCAGTTCTTC. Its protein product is CASSLGASGEQFF. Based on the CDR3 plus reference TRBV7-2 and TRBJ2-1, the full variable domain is GAGVSQSPSNKVTEKGKDVELRCDPISGHTALYWYRQSLGQGLEFLIYFQGNSAPDKSGLPSDRFSAERTGGSVSTLTIQRTQQEDSAVYLCASSLGASGEQFFGPGTRLTVL.

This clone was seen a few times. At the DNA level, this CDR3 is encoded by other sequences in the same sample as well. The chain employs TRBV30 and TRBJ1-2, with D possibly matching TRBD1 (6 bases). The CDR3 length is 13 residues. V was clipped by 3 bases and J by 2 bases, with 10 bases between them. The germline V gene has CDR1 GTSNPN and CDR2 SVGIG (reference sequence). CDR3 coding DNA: TGTGCCTGGAGCCCGGACAGCAACTATGGCTACACCTTC. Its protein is CAWSPDSNYGYTF.

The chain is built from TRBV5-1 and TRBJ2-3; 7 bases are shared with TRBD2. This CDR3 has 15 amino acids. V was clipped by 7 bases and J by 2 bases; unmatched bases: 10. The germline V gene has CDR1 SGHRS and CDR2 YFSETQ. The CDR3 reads CASARSSGHTDTQYF. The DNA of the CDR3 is TGCGCCAGCGCCCGGTCTAGCGGCCACACAGATACGCAGTATTTT.